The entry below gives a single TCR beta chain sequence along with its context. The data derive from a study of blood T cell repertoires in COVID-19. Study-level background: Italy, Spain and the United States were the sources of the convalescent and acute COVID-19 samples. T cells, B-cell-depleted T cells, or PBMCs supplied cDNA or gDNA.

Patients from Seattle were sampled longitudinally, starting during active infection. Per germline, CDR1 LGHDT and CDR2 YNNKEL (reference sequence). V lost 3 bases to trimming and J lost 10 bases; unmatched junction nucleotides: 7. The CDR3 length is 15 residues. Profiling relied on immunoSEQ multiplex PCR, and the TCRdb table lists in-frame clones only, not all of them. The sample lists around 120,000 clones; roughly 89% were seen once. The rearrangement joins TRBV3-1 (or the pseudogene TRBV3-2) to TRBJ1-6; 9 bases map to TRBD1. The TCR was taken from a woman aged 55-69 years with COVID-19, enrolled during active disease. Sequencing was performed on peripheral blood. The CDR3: CASSQPGQGRSPLHF. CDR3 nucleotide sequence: TGTGCCAGCAGCCAGCCGGGACAGGGTAGGTCACCCCTCCACTTT.